What follows is one T cell receptor (beta chain) and its context. Its antigen is not known. TCRdb reanalysed the 5' RACE reads using MiXCR and keeps one entry per CDR3 protein. The profile covers around 350,000 distinct CDR3 sequences, with approximately 10% appearing a single time and roughly a sixth taken by the ten largest. This sample is drawn from a study of T cells after yellow fever vaccination. Study-wide context: Fractions low in cell number were prepared with SMART-Seq v4 Ultra Low Input.

Study-level findings and limits: At 95% to 98% for CD4 and 70% to 90% for CD8, most primary-vaccination clones showed up again after the booster. Some clonotypes, a small share, were shared between CD4 and CD8 compartments.

Sequencing used PBMCs, obtained on the day of the first yellow fever vaccination. The receptor was derived from a man aged 18 to 29 who received the YFV17D yellow fever vaccine.

CDR3 sequence reads: CSAPSSRGVSRTQYF. The CDR3 DNA reads as TGCAGTGCTCCCAGCAGTCGAGGGGTCTCGCGGACCCAGTACTTC. The rearrangement links TRBV20-1 to TRBJ2-5; D is possibly TRBD1 or TRBD2 (5 bases each). V was shortened by 5 bases and J by 7 bases, with 23 bases between the two germline ends. In germline, CDR1 is DFQATT, CDR2 SNEGSKA (reference sequence). This CDR3 region has 15 residues.